The T cell receptor beta chain described here comes from a study of shared clonotypes between healthy human individuals. Overall study context: Samples came from two female and three male donors aged 18 to 49. Study conclusions and caveats: The study found lower generation probabilities in non-shared clonotypes than in those shared by all four donors.

Using immunoSEQ multiplex PCR, the repertoire was profiled, and TCRdb retains in-frame clones only, with some absent. In the table there are some 2,100,000 clones, about 93% of which are singletons. CDR1 is GTSNPN, CDR2 SVGIG, per germline (reference sequence). This CDR3 region has 14 residues. The V and J ends lost 2 bases and 5 bases respectively, with 16 bases between them. Naive CD8 cells were CD45RO-negative, positively selected for CCR7, excluding terminally differentiated effector memory CD45RA+ cells. Comment on this clone: Its antigen remains unidentified.

The receptor comes from a man between 18 and 29 years old in good health. Some clones in this sample may be carry-over from other donors' samples. Specimen: naive CD8+ T cells from PBMCs. The chain is built from TRBV30 and TRBJ2-7; tentatively, D is TRBD2 (6 bases). The CDR3 coding sequence is TGTGCCTGGAGTCCCCGGCCGGGGGTGGACGAGCAGTACTTC. It encodes CAWSPRPGVDEQYF.